This passage covers 8 T cell receptor beta chains from one sample sequenced in a study of blood T cell repertoires in COVID-19. Measured with immunoSEQ multiplex PCR; TCRdb has only the in-frame clones, and not every one. Of about 170,000 clones listed, approximately 90% are singletons. The specimen was peripheral blood. The receptor source for this set is a man aged 18 to 29 with COVID-19, enrolled during active disease.

This chain joins TRBV10-3 and TRBJ2-1; TRBD1 aligns across 9 bases. The CDR3 extends over 17 amino acids. The junction had 13 bases not matched to a gene; V was cut back by 6 bases and J by 4 bases. The germline V gene encodes CDR1 ENHRY and CDR2 SYGVKD. The DNA for the CDR3 is TGTGCCATCAGCCGCCCGGGACAGGGTCTGGGATACAATGAGCAGTTCTTC. Protein product: CAISRPGQGLGYNEQFF.

This chain links TRBV9 with TRBJ1-5, with D uncertain. Germline lookup yields CDR1 SGDLS and CDR2 YYNGEE. The CDR3 is 15 amino acids. Trimming removed 4 bases at V and 0 bases at J, with 11 bases between. In DNA, the CDR3 is TGTGCCAGCAGCCCTAGCGGTGTTAGCAATCAGCCCCAGCATTTT. Translation: CASSPSGVSNQPQHF.

V and J are TRBV7-2 and TRBJ1-1; 8 bases agree with TRBD1. The V and J ends lost 1 base and 5 bases, in that order; junction bases with no gene match: 6. The CDR3 loop spans 15 amino acids. CDR1 is SGHTA and CDR2 is FQGNSA in the germline V gene. The CDR3 DNA reads as TGTGCCAGCAGCTTAGTAGCCAGGGGGCGAACTGAAGCTTTCTTT. Protein: CASSLVARGRTEAFF.

The rearrangement uses TRBV4-1 and TRBJ2-7, with TRBD2 matching 9 bases. Germline CDR1 is MGHRA and CDR2 is YSYEKL. V gave up 0 bases and J gave up 6 bases; unmatched junction bases: 15. This CDR3 has 18 amino acids. The CDR3 nucleotides read TGCGCCAGCAGCCAAGAAGTAAGCGGGAGGTCCTTTAGCGGCGAGCAGTACTTC. Translating gives CASSQEVSGRSFSGEQYF.

This chain uses TRBV7-2 with TRBJ2-7; TRBD2 might be the D (6 bases). This CDR3 spans 16 amino acids. Trimming left V 0 bases short and J 2 bases short, with 14 bases between. Looked up from germline, CDR1 is SGHTA and CDR2 is FQGNSA. The CDR3 region is CASSLASASAPYEQYF. Written as DNA, the CDR3 is TGTGCCAGCAGCTTAGCGTCGGCTAGCGCACCCTACGAGCAGTACTTC.

The J gene is TRBJ2-1, the V gene TRBV25-1; D gene uncertain. Germline CDR1 MGHDK, CDR2 SYGVNS. This CDR3 contains 13 residues. V lost 5 bases and J 4 bases, leaving 9 bases between the germline ends. CDR3 nucleotides: TGTGCCAGCAGTCTCCAACGGTACAATGAGCAGTTCTTC. It specifies CASSLQRYNEQFF.

The chain couples TRBV11-2 to TRBJ1-6, with TRBD1 identical over 7 bases. V shed 4 bases and J 13 bases; nucleotides not matched to a gene: 4. Per germline, CDR1 SGHAT and CDR2 FQNNGV. This CDR3 contains 12 residues. The CDR3 reads CASSSGTAPLHF. CDR3 in DNA: TGTGCCAGCAGCTCGGGGACAGCTCCCCTCCACTTT.

CDR3 bases: TGTGCCAGCAGGTCAGGGGGTTCAGATACGCAGTATTTT. Protein: CASRSGGSDTQYF. V usage is TRBV2 and J usage is TRBJ2-3; 7 bases line up with TRBD1. Germline V gene lookup returns CDR1 SNHLY and CDR2 FYNNEI. The J segment lost 4 bases and the V segment lost 6 bases, leaving 4 bases of the junction unmatched. CDR3 size: 13 residues.